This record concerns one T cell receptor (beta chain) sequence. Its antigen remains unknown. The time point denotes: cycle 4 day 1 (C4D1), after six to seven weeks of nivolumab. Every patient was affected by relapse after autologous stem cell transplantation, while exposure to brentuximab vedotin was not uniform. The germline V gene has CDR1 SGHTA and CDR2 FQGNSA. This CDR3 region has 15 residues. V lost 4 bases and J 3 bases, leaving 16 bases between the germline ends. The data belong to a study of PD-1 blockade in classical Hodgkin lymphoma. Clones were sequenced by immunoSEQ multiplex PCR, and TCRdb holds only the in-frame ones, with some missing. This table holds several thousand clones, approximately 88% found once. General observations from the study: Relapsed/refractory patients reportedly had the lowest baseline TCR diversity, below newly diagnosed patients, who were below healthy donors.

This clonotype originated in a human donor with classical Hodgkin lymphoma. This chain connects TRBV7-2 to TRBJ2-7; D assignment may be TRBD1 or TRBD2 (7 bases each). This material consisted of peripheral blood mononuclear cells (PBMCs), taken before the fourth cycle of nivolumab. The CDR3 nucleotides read TGTGCCAGCAGCTCAGGGGGGGCGGGAATCTACGAGCAGTACTTC. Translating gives CASSSGGAGIYEQYF.